Listed here are 6 T cell receptor beta chains from one sample, sequenced in a study of breast tumors, draining lymph nodes, adjacent tissues. TCRdb reprocessed the multiplex PCR reads with MiXCR, giving one entry per CDR3 protein. This table holds about 150,000 distinct CDR3 sequences, under 25% found once. Samples came from axillary lymph nodes draining the breast cancer. The specimen was axillary lymph node tissue. The receptor source for this set is a female donor with breast cancer. Some clones in this sample may be carry-over from other donors' samples.

This clonotype was recorded at least ten times. CDR3 amino acids: CASSFMVAGVVETQYF. CDR3 in DNA: TGTGCCAGCAGTTTTATGGTAGCGGGAGTCGTAGAGACCCAGTACTTC. The chain uses TRBV12-3 or TRBV12-4 and TRBJ2-5; TRBD2 agrees at 9 bases. After removal of 3 bases from V and 4 bases from J, the junction contained 9 bases not matched to a gene. This CDR3 contains 16 residues.

This clonotype was found once. A much larger clone lies one base from this, so it may be a read error. This chain links TRBV11-3 with TRBJ2-7; weak D call: TRBD2 (6 bases). Germline-derived CDR1 and CDR2 are SGHNT and YENEEA. With 1 base removed from V and 5 bases from J, the gap between germline ends came to 6 bases. The CDR3 length is 12 residues. The CDR3 sequence is CASSLVADEQYF. In DNA form, the CDR3 reads TGTGCCAGCAGCTTAGTAGCGGACGAGCAGTACTTC.

A word on this clonotype: It may be a read error: a sequence one base away is much more abundant. The chain couples TRBV5-1 to TRBJ2-3; weak D call: TRBD1 (6 bases). Germline V gene lookup returns CDR1 SGHRS and CDR2 YFSETQ. This CDR3 contains 15 residues. The CDR3 region is CASSLRSQGTDTRYF. CDR3 sequence (DNA): TGCGCCAGCAGCCTCCGATCACAGGGCACAGATACGCGGTATTTT.

The gene calls are TRBV28 and TRBJ1-3; D might be TRBD1 (5 bases). The CDR3 runs 14 residues. Germline V gene sequence: CDR1 MDHEN, CDR2 SYDVKM. Trimming shortened V by 0 bases and J by 6 bases, and 9 bases separated the two germline ends. CDR3 in DNA: TGTGCCAGCAGTTTATGGGGGGGAATAAACACCATATATTTT. Translation gives CASSLWGGINTIYF.

The sample holds many counts of this clonotype. The V gene is TRBV12-5, the J gene TRBJ2-7; TRBD1 is a possible D gene (5 bases). The CDR3 covers 14 residues. Deletions cut 7 bases from V and 1 base from J, with 14 bases between. The germline V gene has CDR1 LGHNT and CDR2 FRNRAP. The CDR3: CASAGRTTSYEQYF. The CDR3 nucleotides read TGTGCTAGTGCTGGGCGGACAACTTCCTACGAGCAGTACTTC.

This clonotype was recorded a few times. The chain has TRBV28 and TRBJ2-5; D is possibly TRBD1 or TRBD2 (5 bases each). The CDR3 length is 12 residues. V lost 6 bases and J 5 bases, leaving 10 bases between the germline ends. In germline, CDR1 is MDHEN, CDR2 SYDVKM. The CDR3 loop reads CASRGDRETQYF. CDR3 sequence (DNA): TGTGCCAGCAGAGGGGACCGGGAGACCCAGTACTTC.